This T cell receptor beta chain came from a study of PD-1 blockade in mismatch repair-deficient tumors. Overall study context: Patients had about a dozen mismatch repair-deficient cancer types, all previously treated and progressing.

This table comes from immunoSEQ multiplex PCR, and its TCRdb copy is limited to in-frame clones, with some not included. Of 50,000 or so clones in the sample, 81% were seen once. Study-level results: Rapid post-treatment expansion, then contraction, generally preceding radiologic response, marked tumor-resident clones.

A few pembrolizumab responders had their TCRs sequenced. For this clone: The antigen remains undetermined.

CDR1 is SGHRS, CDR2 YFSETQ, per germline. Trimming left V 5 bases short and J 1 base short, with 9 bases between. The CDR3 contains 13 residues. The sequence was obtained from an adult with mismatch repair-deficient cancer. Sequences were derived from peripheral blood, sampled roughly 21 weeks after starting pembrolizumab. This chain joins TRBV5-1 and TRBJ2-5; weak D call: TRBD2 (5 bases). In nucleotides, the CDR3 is TGCGCCAGCAGTAAGGGAGTCCAAGAGACCCAGTACTTC. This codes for CASSKGVQETQYF.